This T cell receptor beta chain was observed in a study of response to subunit inactivated influenza vaccine. Findings and limits, study-wide: Only a handful of new T cells, the authors suggested, are recruited with each seasonal influenza vaccination.

One entry per CDR3 protein, called by TCRdb with MiXCR from the RT-PCR reads. The sample yields around 710,000 distinct CDR3 sequences, 11% to 15% seen once. This clonotype came up a few times. Its specificity is not known. The origin of this receptor is a middle-aged man who received an inactivated influenza vaccine. The source material was PBMCs from blood, sampled around 14 days before vaccination.

CDR3 bases: TGTGCCAGCAGTTACCAGGCACCCGGATTAAGCTACGAGCAGTACTTC. Its translation is CASSYQAPGLSYEQYF. The chain uses TRBV6-2 or TRBV6-3 and TRBJ2-7, with unresolved D. Germline V gene lookup returns CDR1 MNHEY and CDR2 SVGEGT. This CDR3 has 16 amino acids. Trimming removed 2 bases from V and 3 bases from J, with 17 bases in between.